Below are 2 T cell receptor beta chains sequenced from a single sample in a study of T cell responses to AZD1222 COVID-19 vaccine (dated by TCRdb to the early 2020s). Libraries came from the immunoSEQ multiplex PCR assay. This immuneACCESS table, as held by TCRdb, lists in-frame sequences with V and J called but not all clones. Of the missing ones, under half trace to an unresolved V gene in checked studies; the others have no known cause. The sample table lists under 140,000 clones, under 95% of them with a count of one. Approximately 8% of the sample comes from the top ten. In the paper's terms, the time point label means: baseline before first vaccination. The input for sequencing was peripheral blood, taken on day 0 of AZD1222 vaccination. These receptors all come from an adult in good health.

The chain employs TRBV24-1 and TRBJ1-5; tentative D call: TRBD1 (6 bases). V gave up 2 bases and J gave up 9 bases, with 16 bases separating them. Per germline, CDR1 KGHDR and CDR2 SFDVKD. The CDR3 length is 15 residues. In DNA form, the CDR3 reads TGTGCCACCAGTGATTCCCGGGACAAAATCAGGCCCCAGCATTTT. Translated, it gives CATSDSRDKIRPQHF.

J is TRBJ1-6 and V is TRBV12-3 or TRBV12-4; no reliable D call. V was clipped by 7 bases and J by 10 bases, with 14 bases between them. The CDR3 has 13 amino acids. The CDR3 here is CASMMVTGSPLHF. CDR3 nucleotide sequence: TGTGCCAGCATGATGGTGACGGGGTCACCCCTCCACTTT.